This T cell receptor (beta chain) was documented in a study of CD8 T cells in cerebrospinal fluid in Alzheimer's disease (dated by TCRdb to about 2020). Regarding the study in general: The study assessed CSF T cell clonal expansion with two single-cell approaches: plate-based nested PCR sequencing and droplet-based sequencing. The study tested whether clonally expanded T cells were present in cerebrospinal fluid from healthy elderly individuals and from patients with neurodegenerative disease. The droplet-based CSF comparison of patients and controls included about 9 healthy controls (about 11,000 cells) and about 9 patients with MCI or Alzheimer's disease (10,391 cells). The CSF gene-expression analysis, which included patients with Parkinson's disease, covered a total of approximately 25 samples.

Patients with Parkinson's disease were included as a neurodegenerative disease comparison group, since earlier reports had described antigen-specific T cells in the blood of Parkinson's disease patients. Acute infectious disease was absent in all participants, and all participants were in good physical condition. Neurodegeneration in patients was confirmed with biomarkers including neurofilament, amyloid-beta and tau. A live/dead marker was used to sort live CSF cells for droplet-based sequencing. CSF was obtained by lumbar puncture, and immune cells were pelleted by centrifugation at 300g. CSF samples were checked for red blood cells, and any sample contaminated with blood was excluded. CSF cells were cryopreserved in freezing medium, frozen overnight at -80 degrees C, and subsequently stored in liquid nitrogen. Before analysis, CSF samples were stored for less than six months. The library was built by means of 10x single-cell sequencing. 10X Genomics single-cell V(D)J and 5' gene-expression libraries were used to profile CSF cells. An Illumina NextSeq550 was used to sequence the CSF single-cell TCR libraries. As for how the authors treated the data: After V(D)J reads were mapped to the vdj-GRCh38 alts ensemble 2.0.0 reference, the Cell Ranger vdj pipeline was used to analyse the reads. Clonotypes were defined as cell barcodes sharing the same set of productive CDR3 nucleotide sequences. To link clonality with transcriptional profiles, clonotype information was added to the Seurat v3.0 gene-expression metadata. Any CSF cell with more than 1,800 genes, more than 7,500 UMIs or more than 10% mitochondrial reads was removed. CDR3-beta sequences were compared against VDJdb to identify TCRs with known antigen specificity. The network analysis of clone sharing was performed with the R package qgraph and was limited to TCRs that had complete alpha and beta chains. The reads went through TCRdb reprocessing, and each CDR3 protein sequence gets one entry with no DNA. TCRdb's processing, not the authors' own work, is the source of the V and J calls. The table of this sample itemizes under 900 distinct CDR3 sequences. Jointly, the top ten make up less than 20% of the sample.

General study outcomes and caveats: Finding EBV-specific TCRs in CSF, the authors cautioned, does not establish a causal link between EBV and Alzheimer's disease. The EBV-specific clones were neither the most highly expanded clones nor enriched among patients. The largest CSF clone made up a higher percentage of TCRs in patients with MCI or Alzheimer's disease than in controls. In pooled data, a highly expanded clone (at least 3% of TCRs) occurred in 1 of 10 healthy subjects versus most of the 6 Alzheimer's patients. Only samples with detectable clones went into the overall clonality comparison: around eleven healthy, 5 MCI, 5 AD, and 6 PD.

Frequency shows this clonotype is medium-sized (0.01 to 0.1%); no count was noted. Its antigen is currently not known. The receptor was isolated from a human donor with Parkinson's disease. Sequencing was done on a sample of cerebrospinal fluid.

The CDR3 protein sequence reads: CASSVGGAGYNEQFF. The receptor chain draws on TRBV9 and TRBJ2-1; lacking DNA, the TRBD2 call made by TCRdb goes unchecked. Inclusive of the bounding cysteine and phenylalanine, the CDR3 is 15 residues long. DNA was not recorded. The CDR1 and CDR2 encoded by the germline V gene are SGDLS and YYNGEE.